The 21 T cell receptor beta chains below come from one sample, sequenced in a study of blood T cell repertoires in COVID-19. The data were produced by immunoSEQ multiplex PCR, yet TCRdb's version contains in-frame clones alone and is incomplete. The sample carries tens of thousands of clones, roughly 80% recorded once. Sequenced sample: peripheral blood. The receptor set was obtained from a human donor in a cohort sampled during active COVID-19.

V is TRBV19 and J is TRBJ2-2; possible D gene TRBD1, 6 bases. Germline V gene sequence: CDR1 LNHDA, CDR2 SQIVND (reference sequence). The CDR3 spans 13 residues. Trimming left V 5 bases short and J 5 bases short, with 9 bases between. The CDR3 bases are TGTGCCAGTAGTCTAGGACAGACCGGGGAGCTGTTTTTT. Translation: CASSLGQTGELFF. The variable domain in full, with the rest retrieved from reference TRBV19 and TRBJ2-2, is DGGITQSPKYLFRKEGQNVTLSCEQNLNHDAMYWYRQDPGQGLRLIYYSQIVNDFQKGDIAEGYSVSREKKESFPLTVTSAQKNPTAFYLCASSLGQTGELFFGEGSRLTVL.

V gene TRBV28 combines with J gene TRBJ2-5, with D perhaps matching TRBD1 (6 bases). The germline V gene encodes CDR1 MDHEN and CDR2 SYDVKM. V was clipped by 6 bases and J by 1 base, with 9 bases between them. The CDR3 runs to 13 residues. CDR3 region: CASSLGGQETQYF. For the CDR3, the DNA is TGTGCCAGCAGCCTAGGGGGCCAAGAGACCCAGTACTTC.

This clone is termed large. The CDR3 spells CASSRLALSTDTQYF. The DNA of the CDR3 is TGTGCCAGCAGCCGACTAGCGTTGAGCACAGATACGCAGTATTTT. The genes are TRBV7-3 and TRBJ2-3; 8 bases are a match to TRBD2. This CDR3 is 15 amino acids long. V lost 5 bases and J lost 0; bases outside the gene matches: 4. The V gene's germline CDR1 is SGHTA and CDR2 FQGTGA.

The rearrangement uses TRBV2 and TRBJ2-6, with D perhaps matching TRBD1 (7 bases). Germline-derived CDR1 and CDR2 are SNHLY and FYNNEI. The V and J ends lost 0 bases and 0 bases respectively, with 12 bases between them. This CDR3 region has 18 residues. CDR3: CASSEALQGGSGANVLTF. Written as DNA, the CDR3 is TGTGCCAGCAGTGAAGCGCTTCAGGGGGGCTCTGGGGCCAACGTCCTGACTTTC.

The CDR3: CASSQGGRDRGYREQYF. CDR3 sequence (DNA): TGCGCCAGCAGCCAAGGTGGTCGGGACAGGGGATACCGCGAGCAGTACTTC. V usage is TRBV4-1 and J usage is TRBJ2-7; 10 positions agree with TRBD1. V lost 1 base to trimming and J lost 6 bases; unmatched junction nucleotides: 12. Germline CDR1 and CDR2: MGHRA and YSYEKL. The CDR3 extends over 17 amino acids.

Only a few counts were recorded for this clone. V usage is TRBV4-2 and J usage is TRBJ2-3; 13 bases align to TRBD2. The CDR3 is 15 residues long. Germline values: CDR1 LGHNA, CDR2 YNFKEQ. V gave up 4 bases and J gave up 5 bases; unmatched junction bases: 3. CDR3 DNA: TGTGCCAGCAGCCTTAGGACTAGCGGGAGAGATACGCAGTATTTT. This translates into CASSLRTSGRDTQYF.

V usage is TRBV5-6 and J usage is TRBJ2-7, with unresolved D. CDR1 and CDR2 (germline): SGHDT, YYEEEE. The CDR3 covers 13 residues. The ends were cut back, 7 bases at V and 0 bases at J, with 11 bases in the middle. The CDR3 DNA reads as TGTGCCAGCCTTGGGCCACTCTCCTACGAGCAGTACTTC. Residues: CASLGPLSYEQYF.

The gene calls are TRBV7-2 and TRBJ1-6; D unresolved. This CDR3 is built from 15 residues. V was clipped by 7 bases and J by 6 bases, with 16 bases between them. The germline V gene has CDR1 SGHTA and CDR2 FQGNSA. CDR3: CASNKNRGINSPLHF. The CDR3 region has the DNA TGTGCCAGCAACAAAAATCGGGGAATTAATTCACCCCTCCACTTT.

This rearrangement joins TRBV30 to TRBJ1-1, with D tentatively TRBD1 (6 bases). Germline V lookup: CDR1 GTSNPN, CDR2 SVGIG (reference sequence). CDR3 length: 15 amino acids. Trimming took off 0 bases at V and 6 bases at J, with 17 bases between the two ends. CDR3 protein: CAWSVLLTGGSEAFF. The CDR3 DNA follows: TGTGCCTGGAGTGTACTCCTCACTGGGGGCTCTGAAGCTTTCTTT.

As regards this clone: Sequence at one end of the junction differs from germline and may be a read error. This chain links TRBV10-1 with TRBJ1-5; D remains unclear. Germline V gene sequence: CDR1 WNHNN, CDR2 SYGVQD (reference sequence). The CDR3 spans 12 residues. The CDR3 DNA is TGCGCCAGCAGGGGTAGCGATCAGCCCCAGCATTTT. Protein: CASRGSDQPQHF.

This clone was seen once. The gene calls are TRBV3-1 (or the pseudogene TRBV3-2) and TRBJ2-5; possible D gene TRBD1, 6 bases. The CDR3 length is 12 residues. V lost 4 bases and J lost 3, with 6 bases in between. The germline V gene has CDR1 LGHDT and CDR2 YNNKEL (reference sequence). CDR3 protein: CASSRTEETQYF. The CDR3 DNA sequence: TGTGCCAGCAGCCGGACAGAAGAGACCCAGTACTTC.

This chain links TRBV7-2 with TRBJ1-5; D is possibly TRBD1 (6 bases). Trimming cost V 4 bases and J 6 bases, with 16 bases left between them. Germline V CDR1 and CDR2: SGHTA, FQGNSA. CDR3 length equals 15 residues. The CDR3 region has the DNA TGTGCCAGCAGCTCAGGGACAAGGGAAAGTCAGCCCCAGCATTTT. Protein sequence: CASSSGTRESQPQHF.

The CDR3 sequence: CASSPRSGGSTDTQYF. The CDR3 nucleotides are TGTGCCAGCTCACCACGATCCGGGGGTAGCACAGATACGCAGTATTTT. The chain carries TRBV18 and TRBJ2-3, with D tentatively TRBD2 (6 bases). From germline, CDR1 is KGHSH and CDR2 LQKENI. V shed 1 base and J shed 0 bases, with 11 bases lying between them. This CDR3 region has 16 residues.

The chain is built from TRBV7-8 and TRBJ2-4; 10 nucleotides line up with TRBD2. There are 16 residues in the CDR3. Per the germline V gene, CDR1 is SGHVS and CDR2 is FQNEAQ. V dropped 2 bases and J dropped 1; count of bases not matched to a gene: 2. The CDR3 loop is CASSLFSGGAKNIQYF. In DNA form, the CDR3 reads TGTGCCAGCAGCTTATTTAGCGGGGGGGCCAAAAACATTCAGTACTTC. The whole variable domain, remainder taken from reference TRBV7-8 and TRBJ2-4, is GAGVSQSPRYKVAKRGQDVALRCDPISGHVSLFWYQQALGQGPEFLTYFQNEAQLDKSGLPSDRFFAERPEGSVSTLKIQRTQQEDSAVYLCASSLFSGGAKNIQYFGAGTRLSVL.

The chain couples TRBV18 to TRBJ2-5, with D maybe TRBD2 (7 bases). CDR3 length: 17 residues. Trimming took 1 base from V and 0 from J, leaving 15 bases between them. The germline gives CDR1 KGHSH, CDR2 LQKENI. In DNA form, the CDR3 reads TGTGCCAGCTCACCACGTTTCGGGGGGCCCCACCAAGAGACCCAGTACTTC. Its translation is CASSPRFGGPHQETQYF.

The CDR3 is CASRTGLAGITDTQYF. In DNA form, the CDR3 reads TGTGCCAGCAGGACGGGACTAGCGGGAATCACAGATACGCAGTATTTT. The V gene is TRBV6-6, the J gene TRBJ2-3; 13 nucleotides line up with TRBD2. From germline, CDR1 is MNHNY and CDR2 SVGAGI (reference sequence). The length of the CDR3 is 16 residues. V lost 6 bases to trimming and J lost 2 bases; unmatched junction nucleotides: 5.

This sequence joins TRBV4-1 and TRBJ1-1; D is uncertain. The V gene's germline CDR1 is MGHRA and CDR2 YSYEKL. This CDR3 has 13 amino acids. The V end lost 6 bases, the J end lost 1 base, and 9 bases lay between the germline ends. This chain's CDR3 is CASRLTGNTEAFF. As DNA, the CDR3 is TGCGCCAGCAGACTAACCGGGAACACTGAAGCTTTCTTT.

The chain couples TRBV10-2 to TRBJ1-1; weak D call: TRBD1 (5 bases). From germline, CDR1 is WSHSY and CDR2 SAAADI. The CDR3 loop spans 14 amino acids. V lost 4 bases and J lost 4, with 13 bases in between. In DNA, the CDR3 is TGCGCCAGCAGTGTGGGAAGGGGTCGCACTGAAGCTTTCTTT. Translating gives CASSVGRGRTEAFF.

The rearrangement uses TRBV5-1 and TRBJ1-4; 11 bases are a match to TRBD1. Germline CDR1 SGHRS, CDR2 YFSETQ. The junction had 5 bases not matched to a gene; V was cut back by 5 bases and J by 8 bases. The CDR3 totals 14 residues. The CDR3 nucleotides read TGCGCCAGCAGAACGGACAGGGGGCGCGAAAAACTGTTTTTT. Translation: CASRTDRGREKLFF.

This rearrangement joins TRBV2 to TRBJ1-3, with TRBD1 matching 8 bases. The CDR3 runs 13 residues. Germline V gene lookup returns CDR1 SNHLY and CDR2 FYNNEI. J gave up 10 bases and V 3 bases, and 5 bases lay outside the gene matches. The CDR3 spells CASSEWTGRTIYF. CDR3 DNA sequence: TGTGCCAGCAGTGAGTGGACAGGGCGAACCATATATTTT. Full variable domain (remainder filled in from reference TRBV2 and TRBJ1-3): EPEVTQTPSHQVTQMGQEVILRCVPISNHLYFYWYRQILGQKVEFLVSFYNNEISEKSEIFDDQFSVERPDGSNFTLKIRSTKLEDSAMYFCASSEWTGRTIYFGEGSWLTVV.

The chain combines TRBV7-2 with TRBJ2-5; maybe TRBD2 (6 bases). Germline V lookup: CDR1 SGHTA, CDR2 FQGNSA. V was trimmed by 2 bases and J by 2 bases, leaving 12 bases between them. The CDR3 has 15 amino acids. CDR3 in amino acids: CASSLNPGEQETQYF. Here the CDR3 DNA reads TGTGCCAGCAGCTTAAACCCGGGGGAGCAAGAGACCCAGTACTTC.